The 14 T cell receptor beta chains below come from one sample, sequenced in a study of sequential checkpoint blockade in melanoma. This sample's treatment: randomized to nivolumab then ipilimumab (arm A) or the reverse (arm B). Measured with immunoSEQ multiplex PCR; TCRdb has only the in-frame clones, and not every one. The sample holds 2,500 to 3,500 clones; 50% to 75% are singletons and the top ten take 20% to 25%. Sequences were derived from CD8+ T cells sorted from blood (inferred from file names), sampled from a patient given nivolumab and ipilimumab in sequence. These receptor sequences come from a human donor with melanoma.

V gene TRBV19 combines with J gene TRBJ1-1; 7 bases align to TRBD1. V shed 4 bases, J shed 3 bases, and the junction held 8 bases outside the gene matches. The CDR3 has 15 amino acids. The germline gives CDR1 LNHDA, CDR2 SQIVND (reference sequence). As DNA, the CDR3 is TGTGCCAGTAGTACACCGGGACAGAAACACACTGAAGCTTTCTTT. Protein: CASSTPGQKHTEAFF.

The genes are TRBV7-9 and TRBJ1-1; 11 bases align to TRBD1. The CDR3 totals 15 residues. The V gene's germline CDR1 is SEHNR and CDR2 FQNEAQ (reference sequence). The J segment lost 6 bases and the V segment lost 5 bases, leaving 8 bases of the junction unmatched. The CDR3 region has the DNA TGTGCCAGCAGCCAGGACAGGGGGCGGTTGGCTGAAGCTTTCTTT. Amino acids: CASSQDRGRLAEAFF.

This clone was picked up a small number of times. The chain combines TRBV27 with TRBJ2-7; TRBD1 agrees at 7 bases. The V gene end was trimmed by 7 bases and the J gene end by 3 bases; junction bases not matched to a gene: 12. The V gene's germline CDR1 is MNHEY and CDR2 SMNVEV (reference sequence). The CDR3 contains 15 residues. This CDR3 reads CASTSTLGQNYEQYF. The DNA for the CDR3 is TGTGCCAGCACCTCCACCTTGGGACAGAACTACGAGCAGTACTTC.

This chain uses TRBV30 with TRBJ2-7, with 8 bases fitting TRBD2. There are 14 residues in the CDR3. The trim removed 0 bases at V and 1 base at J, leaving 2 bases unmatched. Germline V gene data show CDR1 as GTSNPN and CDR2 as SVGIG (reference sequence). The CDR3 DNA sequence: TGTGCCTGGAGTGTATCGGGGGGGTCCTACGAGCAGTACTTC. Translated, it gives CAWSVSGGSYEQYF.

CDR3 sequence reads: CASSGTGDKNTQYF. DNA of the CDR3: TGTGCCAGCAGCGGAACAGGGGATAAGAATACGCAGTATTTT. The V gene is TRBV7-9, the J gene TRBJ2-3, with 7 positions matching TRBD1. V shed 5 bases and J 7 bases; nucleotides not matched to a gene: 9. CDR1 SEHNR and CDR2 FQNEAQ come from the germline V gene (reference sequence). This CDR3 is built from 14 residues.

This clone was detected only once. This sequence joins TRBV4-3 and TRBJ2-1; 9 bases match TRBD1. The junction had 7 bases not matched to a gene; V was cut back by 1 base and J by 3 bases. The CDR3 spans 17 residues. Germline V gene data show CDR1 as LGHNA and CDR2 as YSLEER. The CDR3, as DNA: TGCGCCAGCAGCCAAGGACGGACAGGGGAGGACTACAATGAGCAGTTCTTC. Translated: CASSQGRTGEDYNEQFF.

The rearrangement uses TRBV7-9 and TRBJ2-5; tentative D call: TRBD2 (5 bases). The DNA end is more similar to TRBJ2-7, so the J call may be wrong. In germline, CDR1 is SEHNR, CDR2 FQNEAQ (reference sequence). The CDR3 has 16 amino acids. The CDR3 protein is CASSLAFGRAFNEQYF. CDR3 DNA: TGTGCCAGCAGCTTAGCGTTTGGGAGAGCTTTCAACGAGCAGTACTTC.

The chain couples TRBV15 to TRBJ1-5; 7 bases agree with TRBD1. The germline V gene has CDR1 LNHNV and CDR2 YYDKDF (reference sequence). This CDR3 has 15 residues. The J segment lost 2 bases and the V segment lost 5 bases, leaving 6 bases of the junction unmatched. CDR3 residues: CATSQTGYGNQPQHF. Here the CDR3 DNA reads TGTGCCACCAGCCAGACAGGGTACGGCAATCAGCCCCAGCATTTT.

Only one count was recorded for this clone. V usage is TRBV19 and J usage is TRBJ2-4, with D possibly matching TRBD1 (7 bases). CDR1 and CDR2 from the germline V gene are LNHDA and SQIVND (reference sequence). CDR3 length: 15 amino acids. Trimming took off 5 bases at V and 2 bases at J, with 13 bases between the two ends. The chain's CDR3 is CASSAGGSTKNIQYF. As DNA, the CDR3 is TGTGCCAGTAGTGCAGGGGGGTCGACCAAAAACATTCAGTACTTC.

This rearrangement joins TRBV5-1 to TRBJ2-1, with a tentative D call TRBD1 (8 bases). Germline assignment: CDR1 SGHRS and CDR2 YFSETQ. CDR3 length: 13 amino acids. V lost 2 bases and J 9 bases, leaving 12 bases between the germline ends. The CDR3, as DNA: TGCGCCAGCAGCTTACAGGGGGGGTCTGAGCAGTTCTTC. It is translated as CASSLQGGSEQFF.

V is TRBV4-1 and J is TRBJ2-7; 7 positions agree with TRBD2. V dropped 1 base and J dropped 4; count of bases not matched to a gene: 7. The CDR3 totals 15 residues. Per the germline V gene, CDR1 is MGHRA and CDR2 is YSYEKL. The CDR3 is CASSQAAGVSYEQYF. Here the CDR3 DNA reads TGCGCCAGCAGCCAAGCGGCGGGAGTAAGTTACGAGCAGTACTTC.

The chain uses TRBV25-1 and TRBJ1-5; D uncertain. The V gene's germline CDR1 is MGHDK and CDR2 SYGVNS. V was shortened by 5 bases and J by 7 bases, with 9 bases between the two germline ends. The CDR3 contains 12 residues. The CDR3 protein is CASSNLGQPQHF. In DNA, the CDR3 is TGTGCCAGCAGTAACCTTGGCCAGCCCCAGCATTTT.

The chain uses TRBV2 and TRBJ1-1, with TRBD1 matching 7 bases. The CDR3 has 16 amino acids. Trimming removed 6 bases from V and 3 bases from J; junction bases left unmatched: 13. Per the germline V gene, CDR1 is SNHLY and CDR2 is FYNNEI. CDR3 amino acids: CASRPDRVYGYTEAFF. In DNA, the CDR3 is TGTGCCAGCAGGCCAGACAGGGTCTATGGTTACACTGAAGCTTTCTTT.

The chain is built from TRBV4-3 and TRBJ2-2, with 13 bases that match TRBD2. CDR1 and CDR2 from the germline V gene are LGHNA and YSLEER. The ends lost 4 bases at V and 6 bases at J; junction bases unmatched: 2. This CDR3 is built from 15 residues. In DNA form, the CDR3 reads TGCGCCAGCAGCCTAACTAGCGGGGGGGCCGGGGAGCTGTTTTTT. Amino acid sequence: CASSLTSGGAGELFF.